This TCR beta chain was found in a study of blood T cell repertoires in COVID-19. Trimming took off 3 bases at V and 0 bases at J, with 13 bases between the two ends. This CDR3 is built from 16 residues. Germline V lookup: CDR1 KGHSH, CDR2 LQKENI. Sequencing used immunoSEQ multiplex PCR; TCRdb keeps in-frame clones, though not all of them. Seen here are about 180,000 clones, roughly 83% observed once, and the top ten hold around 14%. Specimen: peripheral blood. The gene calls are TRBV18 and TRBJ2-3; no reliable D call. This receptor was taken from a young man with active or convalescent COVID-19. Written as DNA, the CDR3 is TGTGCCAGCTCACCGGTGCAGGCTTCTAGCACAGATACGCAGTATTTT. Encoded protein: CASSPVQASSTDTQYF.